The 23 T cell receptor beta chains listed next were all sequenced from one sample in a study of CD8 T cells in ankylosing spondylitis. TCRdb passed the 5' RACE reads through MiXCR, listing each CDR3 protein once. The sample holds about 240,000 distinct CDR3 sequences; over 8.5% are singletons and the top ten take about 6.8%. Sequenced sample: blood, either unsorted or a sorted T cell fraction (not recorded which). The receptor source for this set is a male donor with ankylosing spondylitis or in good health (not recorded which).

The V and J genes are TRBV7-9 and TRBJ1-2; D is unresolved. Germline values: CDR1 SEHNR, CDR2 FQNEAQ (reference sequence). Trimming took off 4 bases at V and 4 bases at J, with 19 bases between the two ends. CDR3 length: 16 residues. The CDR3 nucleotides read TGTGCCAGCAGCTCCCTAGGTCTAAGCGACTTCTATGGCTACACCTTC. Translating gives CASSSLGLSDFYGYTF.

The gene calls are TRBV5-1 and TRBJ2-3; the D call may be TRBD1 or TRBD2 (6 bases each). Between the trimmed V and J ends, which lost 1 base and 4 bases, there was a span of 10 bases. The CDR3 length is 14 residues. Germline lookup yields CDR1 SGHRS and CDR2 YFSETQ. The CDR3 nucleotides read TGCGCCAGCAGCTTGTGGGGGGCTGCAGATACGCAGTATTTT. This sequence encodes CASSLWGAADTQYF.

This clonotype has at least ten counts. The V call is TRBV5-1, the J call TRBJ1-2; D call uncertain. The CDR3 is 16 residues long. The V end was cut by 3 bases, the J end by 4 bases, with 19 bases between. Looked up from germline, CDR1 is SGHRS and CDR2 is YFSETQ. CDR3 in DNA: TGCGCCAGCAGCTCGGGTATACAACCTTCCTTCTATGGCTACACCTTC. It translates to CASSSGIQPSFYGYTF.

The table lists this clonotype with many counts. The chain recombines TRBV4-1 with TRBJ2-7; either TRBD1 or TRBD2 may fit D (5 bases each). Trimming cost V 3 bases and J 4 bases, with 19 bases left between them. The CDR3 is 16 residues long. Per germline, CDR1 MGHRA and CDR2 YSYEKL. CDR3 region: CASSHPPGTYIYEQYF. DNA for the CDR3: TGCGCCAGCAGCCACCCTCCCGGGACCTACATTTACGAGCAGTACTTC.

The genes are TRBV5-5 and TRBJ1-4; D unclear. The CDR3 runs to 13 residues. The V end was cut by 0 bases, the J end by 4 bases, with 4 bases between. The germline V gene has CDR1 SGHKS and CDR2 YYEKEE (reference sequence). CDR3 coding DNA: TGTGCCAGCAGCTTGGTTAGTAATGAAAAACTGTTTTTT. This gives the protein CASSLVSNEKLFF.

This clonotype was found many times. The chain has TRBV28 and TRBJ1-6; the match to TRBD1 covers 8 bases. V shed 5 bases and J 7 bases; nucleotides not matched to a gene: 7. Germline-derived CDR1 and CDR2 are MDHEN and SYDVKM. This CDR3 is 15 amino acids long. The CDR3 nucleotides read TGTGCCAGCAGTATCCGGACAGGGATCAATTCACCCCTCCACTTT. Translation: CASSIRTGINSPLHF.

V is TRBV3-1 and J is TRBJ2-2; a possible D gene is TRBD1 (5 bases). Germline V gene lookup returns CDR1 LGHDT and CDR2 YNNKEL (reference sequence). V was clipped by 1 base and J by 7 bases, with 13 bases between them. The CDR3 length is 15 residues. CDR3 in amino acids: CASSQVSGRGGELFF. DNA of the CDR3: TGTGCCAGCAGCCAAGTTTCAGGAAGGGGCGGGGAGCTGTTTTTT.

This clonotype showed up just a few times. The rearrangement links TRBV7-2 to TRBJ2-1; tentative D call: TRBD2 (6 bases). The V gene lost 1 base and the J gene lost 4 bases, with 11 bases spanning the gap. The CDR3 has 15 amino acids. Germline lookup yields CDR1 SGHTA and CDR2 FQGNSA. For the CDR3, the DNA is TGTGCCAGCAGCTTAGTTAGCGGTCGATACAATGAGCAGTTCTTC. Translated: CASSLVSGRYNEQFF.

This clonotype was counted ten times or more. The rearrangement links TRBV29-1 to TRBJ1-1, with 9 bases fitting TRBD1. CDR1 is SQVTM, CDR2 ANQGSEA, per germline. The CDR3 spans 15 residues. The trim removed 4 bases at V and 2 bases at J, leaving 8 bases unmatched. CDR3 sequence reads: CSVVVTGGGNTEAFF. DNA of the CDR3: TGCAGCGTTGTGGTAACAGGGGGCGGTAACACTGAAGCTTTCTTT.

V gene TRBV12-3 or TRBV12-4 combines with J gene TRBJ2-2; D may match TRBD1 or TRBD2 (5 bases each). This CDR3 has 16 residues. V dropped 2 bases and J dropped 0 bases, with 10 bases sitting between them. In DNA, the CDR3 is TGTGCCAGCAGTTTATGGGACGTGGCGAACACCGGGGAGCTGTTTTTT. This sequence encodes CASSLWDVANTGELFF.

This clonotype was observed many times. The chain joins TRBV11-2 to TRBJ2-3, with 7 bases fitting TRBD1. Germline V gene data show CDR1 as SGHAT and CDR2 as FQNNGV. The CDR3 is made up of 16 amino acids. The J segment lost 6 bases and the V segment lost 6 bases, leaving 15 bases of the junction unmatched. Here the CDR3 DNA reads TGTGCCAGCAGTCGGTGGACAGGTGCCAGAGGGGATACGCAGTATTTT. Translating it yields CASSRWTGARGDTQYF.

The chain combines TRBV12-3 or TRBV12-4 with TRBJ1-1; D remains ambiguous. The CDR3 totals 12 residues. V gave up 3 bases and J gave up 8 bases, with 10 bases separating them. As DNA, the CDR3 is TGTGCCAGCAGTTTTTACGGGCCAGAAGCTTTCTTT. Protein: CASSFYGPEAFF.

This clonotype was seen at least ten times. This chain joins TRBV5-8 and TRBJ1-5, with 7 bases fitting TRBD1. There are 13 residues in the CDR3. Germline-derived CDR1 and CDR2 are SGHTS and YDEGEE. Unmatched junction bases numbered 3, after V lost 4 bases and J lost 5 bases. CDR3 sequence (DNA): TGTGCCAGCAGCCTGGGGACAGATCAGCCCCAGCATTTT. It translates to CASSLGTDQPQHF. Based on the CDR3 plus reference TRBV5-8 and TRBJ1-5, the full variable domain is EAGVTQSPTHLIKTRGQQATLRCSPISGHTSVYWYQQALGLGLQFLLWYDEGEERNRGNFPPRFSGRQFPNYSSELNVNALELEDSALYLCASSLGTDQPQHFGDGTRLSIL.

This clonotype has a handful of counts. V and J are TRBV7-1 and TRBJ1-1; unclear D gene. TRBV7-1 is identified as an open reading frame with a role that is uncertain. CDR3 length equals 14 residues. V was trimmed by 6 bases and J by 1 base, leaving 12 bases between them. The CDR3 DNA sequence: TGTGCCAGCAGGTCGGACTCGAAGAACACTGAAGCTTTCTTT. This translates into CASRSDSKNTEAFF.

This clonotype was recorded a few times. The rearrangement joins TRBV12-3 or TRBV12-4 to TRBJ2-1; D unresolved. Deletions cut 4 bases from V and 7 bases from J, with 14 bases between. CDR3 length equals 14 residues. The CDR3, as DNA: TGTGCCAGCAGTTCGCGACGGGTCTGGAATGAGCAGTTCTTC. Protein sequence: CASSSRRVWNEQFF.

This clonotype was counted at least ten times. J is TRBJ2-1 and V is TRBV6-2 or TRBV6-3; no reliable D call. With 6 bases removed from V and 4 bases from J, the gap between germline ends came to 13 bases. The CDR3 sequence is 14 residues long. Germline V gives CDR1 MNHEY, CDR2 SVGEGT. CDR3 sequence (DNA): TGTGCCAGCAGCCAGAGTTGGCGATACAATGAGCAGTTCTTC. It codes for CASSQSWRYNEQFF.

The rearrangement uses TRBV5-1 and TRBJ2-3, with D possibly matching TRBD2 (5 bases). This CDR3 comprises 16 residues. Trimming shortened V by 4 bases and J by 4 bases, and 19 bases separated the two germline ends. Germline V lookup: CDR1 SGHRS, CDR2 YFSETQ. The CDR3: CASSRENLFPADTQYF. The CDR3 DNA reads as TGCGCCAGCAGCCGGGAAAACCTTTTCCCGGCAGATACGCAGTATTTT.

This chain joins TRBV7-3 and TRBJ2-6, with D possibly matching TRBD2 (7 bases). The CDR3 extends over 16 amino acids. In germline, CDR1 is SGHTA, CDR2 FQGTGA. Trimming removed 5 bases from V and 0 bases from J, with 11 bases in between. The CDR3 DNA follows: TGTGCCAGCAGCCAAAGGGGGGGCTCTGGGGCCAACGTCCTGACTTTC. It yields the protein CASSQRGGSGANVLTF.

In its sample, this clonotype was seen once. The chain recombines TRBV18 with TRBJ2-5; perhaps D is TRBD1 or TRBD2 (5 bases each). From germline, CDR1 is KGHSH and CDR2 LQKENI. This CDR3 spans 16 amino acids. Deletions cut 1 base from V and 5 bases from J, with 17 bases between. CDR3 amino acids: CASSPRGRTSGETQYF. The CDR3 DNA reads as TGTGCCAGCTCACCACGGGGACGGACGTCCGGGGAGACCCAGTACTTC.

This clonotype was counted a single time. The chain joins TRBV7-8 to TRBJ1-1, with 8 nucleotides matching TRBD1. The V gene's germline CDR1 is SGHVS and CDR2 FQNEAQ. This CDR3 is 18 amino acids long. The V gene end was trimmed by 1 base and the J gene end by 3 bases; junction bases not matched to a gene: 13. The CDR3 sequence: CASSLERGTGRLDTEAFF. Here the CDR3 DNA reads TGTGCCAGCAGCTTAGAGAGGGGGACAGGACGATTAGACACTGAAGCTTTCTTT.

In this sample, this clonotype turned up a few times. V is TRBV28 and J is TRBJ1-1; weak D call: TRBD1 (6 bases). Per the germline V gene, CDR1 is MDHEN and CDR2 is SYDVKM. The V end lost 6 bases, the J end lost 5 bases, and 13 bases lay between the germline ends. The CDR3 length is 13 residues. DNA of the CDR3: TGTGCCAGCAGAAGGGGGTTCGGAACTGAAGCTTTCTTT. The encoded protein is CASRRGFGTEAFF.

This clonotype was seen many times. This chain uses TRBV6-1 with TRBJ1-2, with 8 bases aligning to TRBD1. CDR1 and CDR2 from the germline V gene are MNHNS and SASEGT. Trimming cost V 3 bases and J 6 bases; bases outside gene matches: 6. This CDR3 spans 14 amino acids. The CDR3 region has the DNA TGTGCCAGCAGTGATAGCAGGGGGCGGCATGGCTACACCTTC. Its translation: CASSDSRGRHGYTF.

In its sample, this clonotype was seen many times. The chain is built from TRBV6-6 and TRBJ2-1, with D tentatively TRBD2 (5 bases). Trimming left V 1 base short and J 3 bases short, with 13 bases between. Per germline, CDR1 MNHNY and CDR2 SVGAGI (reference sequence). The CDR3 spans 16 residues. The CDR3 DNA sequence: TGTGCCAGCAGTTACTTCTTCCTCGGAGGCTACAATGAGCAGTTCTTC. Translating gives CASSYFFLGGYNEQFF.